This TCR beta chain was profiled in a study of early T cells in non-severe SARS-CoV-2 infection. Study-level information: It was bulk RNA from unsorted whole blood that was sequenced, and the chains were unpaired.

This clonotype has at least ten counts. The antigen is undetermined. The CDR3 extends over 15 amino acids. V was pared by 0 bases and J by 8 bases, with 15 bases between. CDR1 and CDR2 from the germline V gene are SGHTA and FQGNSA. TCRdb re-analysed the 5' RACE reads in MiXCR, keeping a single row per CDR3 protein. The sample contains approximately 97,000 distinct CDR3 sequences, more than 9.5% of which appear only once. The study's findings and limits: Private and CD4 specificities were missed by VDJdb matching, skewed to anti-spike CD8.

This chain uses TRBV7-2 with TRBJ2-3; TRBD2 is a possible D gene (6 bases). This clonotype was sampled from an adult who was a healthcare worker with PCR-confirmed SARS-CoV-2 infection or an uninfected control (not recorded which). The material sequenced was whole blood, taken at baseline. This CDR3 reads CASSLAALAMGTQYF. In DNA, the CDR3 is TGTGCCAGCAGCTTAGCGGCCCTAGCGATGGGTACGCAGTATTTT.